These 12 T cell receptor beta chains originate from one sample sequenced in a study of human T cells and chemical hapten exposure. Via MiXCR, TCRdb re-called the RACE reads, giving one row per CDR3 protein. The repertoire has around 250,000 distinct CDR3 sequences, approximately 8.6% of them found once; the top ten carry 2.3%. The sample's time point: pre-sensitization, week 0. Documented treatment: therapeutic diphenylcyclopropenone sensitization with weekly scalp DPC. The input for sequencing was whole blood, taken in connection with sensitization to the hapten diphenylcyclopropenone (DPC). These receptors came from a woman between 35 and 50 years old with alopecia areata. Some clones in this sample may be carry-over from other donors' samples.

This clonotype was found a few times. The chain recombines TRBV5-1 with TRBJ2-7; 8 bases map to TRBD1. CDR3 size: 16 residues. Trimming cost V 0 bases and J 2 bases; bases outside gene matches: 7. Looked up from germline, CDR1 is SGHRS and CDR2 is YFSETQ. The CDR3 region has the DNA TGCGCCAGCAGCTTGGCCGGGCAGGGGGCCGCCTACGAGCAGTACTTC. Protein: CASSLAGQGAAYEQYF.

The sample holds a few counts of this clonotype. The genes are TRBV20-1 and TRBJ2-1, with D perhaps assigned TRBD1 or TRBD2 (5 bases each). The ends were cut back, 7 bases at V and 6 bases at J, with 13 bases in the middle. This CDR3 spans 12 amino acids. CDR1 is DFQATT, CDR2 SNEGSKA, per germline (reference sequence). This CDR3 is CSDWERGNEQFF. In DNA form, the CDR3 reads TGCAGTGATTGGGAGAGGGGCAATGAGCAGTTCTTC.

This clonotype was detected a few times. V and J are TRBV29-1 and TRBJ2-7; 11 positions agree with TRBD2. The CDR3 runs 15 residues. Trimming removed 7 bases from V and 0 bases from J; junction bases left unmatched: 8. CDR1 and CDR2 from the germline V gene are SQVTM and ANQGSEA. CDR3: CSAGPGLADSYEQYF. The CDR3 DNA reads as TGCAGCGCTGGCCCGGGACTAGCGGACTCCTACGAGCAGTACTTC.

This clonotype was found a few times. The V call is TRBV12-3 or TRBV12-4, the J call TRBJ1-2, with D uncertain. Trimming removed 6 bases from V and 9 bases from J, with 14 bases in between. The CDR3 spans 12 residues. The CDR3 loop is CASSPTPVSYTF. CDR3 bases: TGTGCCAGCAGCCCTACCCCTGTAAGCTACACCTTC.

The V call is TRBV28, the J call TRBJ2-2; no firm D call. Germline CDR1 reads MDHEN; CDR2 reads SYDVKM. The CDR3 covers 19 residues. Trimming left V 6 bases short and J 6 bases short, with 29 bases between. CDR3 nucleotide sequence: TGTGCCAGCAGCCCCCTTTGGCCAGGCGAATTGGATGTCGCCGGGGAGCTGTTTTTT. This translates into CASSPLWPGELDVAGELFF.

The rearrangement joins TRBV10-2 to TRBJ2-4, with D perhaps given as TRBD1 or TRBD2 (5 bases each). Trimming left V 4 bases short and J 3 bases short, with 10 bases between. CDR3 length: 14 residues. Germline values: CDR1 WSHSY, CDR2 SAAADI. CDR3 loop: CASSGGTVKNIQYF. The CDR3 coding sequence is TGCGCCAGCAGTGGGGGGACGGTCAAAAACATTCAGTACTTC.

In DNA, the CDR3 is TGCGCCAGCAGCCGGCTATCAGGGGCCACAGATACGCAGTATTTT. Amino acid sequence: CASSRLSGATDTQYF. The chain carries TRBV4-3 and TRBJ2-3; perhaps TRBD1 as D (6 bases). Germline V CDR1 and CDR2: LGHNA, YSLEER. The CDR3 is made up of 15 amino acids. V was clipped by 4 bases and J by 2 bases, with 13 bases between them.

This clonotype was seen only a few times. This rearrangement joins TRBV6-5 to TRBJ2-2; D not resolved. V dropped 6 bases and J dropped 1 base, with 9 bases sitting between them. The CDR3 sequence is 14 residues long. CDR1 is MNHEY, CDR2 SVGAGI, per germline. In DNA, the CDR3 is TGTGCCAGCAGGAGCGAGATGAACACCGGGGAGCTGTTTTTT. It specifies CASRSEMNTGELFF.

This clonotype was seen only a few times. This sequence joins TRBV5-1 and TRBJ2-1, with 9 nucleotides matching TRBD2. CDR3 length: 15 residues. The germline V gene has CDR1 SGHRS and CDR2 YFSETQ. Trimming cost V 4 bases and J 0 bases; bases outside gene matches: 2. CDR3 in amino acids: CASSGSGSSYNEQFF. CDR3 bases: TGCGCCAGCAGCGGTAGCGGGAGCTCCTACAATGAGCAGTTCTTC.

V usage is TRBV25-1 and J usage is TRBJ1-5, with TRBD1 matching 7 bases. The junction had 13 bases not matched to a gene; V was cut back by 4 bases and J by 7 bases. From germline, CDR1 is MGHDK and CDR2 SYGVNS. CDR3 length: 16 residues. The CDR3 reads CASSVTGSGGVQPQHF. CDR3 nucleotide sequence: TGTGCCAGCAGTGTGACAGGGTCAGGGGGGGTGCAGCCCCAGCATTTT. Drawing the rest from reference TRBV25-1 and TRBJ1-5, the complete variable domain is EADIYQTPRYLVIGTGKKITLECSQTMGHDKMYWYQQDPGMELHLIHYSYGVNSTEKGDLSSESTVSRIRTEHFPLTLESARPSHTSQYLCASSVTGSGGVQPQHFGDGTRLSIL.

V and J are TRBV7-9 and TRBJ1-4, with 10 bases matching TRBD1. Trimming at V came to 7 bases and at J to 3 bases, leaving 8 bases not matched to a gene. This CDR3 spans 16 amino acids. Per the germline V gene, CDR1 is SEHNR and CDR2 is FQNEAQ (reference sequence). CDR3 sequence reads: CASTPTGGVSNEKLFF. In nucleotides, the CDR3 is TGTGCCAGCACACCGACAGGGGGCGTATCTAATGAAAAACTGTTTTTT.

Written as DNA, the CDR3 is TGTGCCAGCAGTTTAGATGGGCGGACAGCGGCTTTCTTT. It encodes CASSLDGRTAAFF. The chain couples TRBV12-3 or TRBV12-4 to TRBJ1-1; D perhaps matches TRBD1 (6 bases). This CDR3 spans 13 amino acids. V shed 1 base and J shed 11 bases, with 14 bases lying between them.